This T cell receptor (beta chain) was identified in a study of shared clonotypes between healthy human individuals. As concerns this clone: Its antigen is not identified.

Produced via immunoSEQ multiplex PCR; TCRdb's table is partial and in-frame only. The repertoire holds about 1,800,000 clones, roughly 94% seen once, with under 1.5% in the top ten. Study-wide points: Naive CD4 clonotype sharing across several donors was approximately 5%. It was only blood that was sampled, and tissue repertoires likely differ.

The CDR3 spans 14 residues. Germline CDR1 ENHRY, CDR2 SYGVKD. The V and J ends lost 0 bases and 5 bases respectively, with 10 bases between them. Naive CD8 cells were CD45RO-negative, positively selected for CCR7, excluding terminally differentiated effector memory CD45RA+ cells. HIV-negative, healthy adults without recent acute infections or vaccinations were the donors. The specimen was naive CD8+ T cells sorted from blood. The rearrangement links TRBV10-3 to TRBJ1-2; D might be TRBD1 (5 bases). This TCR was sampled from a man younger than 35 in good health. The CDR3 DNA sequence: TGTGCCATCAGTGAGTCGTGGGGCGCTTATGGCTACACCTTC. Amino acid sequence: CAISESWGAYGYTF.